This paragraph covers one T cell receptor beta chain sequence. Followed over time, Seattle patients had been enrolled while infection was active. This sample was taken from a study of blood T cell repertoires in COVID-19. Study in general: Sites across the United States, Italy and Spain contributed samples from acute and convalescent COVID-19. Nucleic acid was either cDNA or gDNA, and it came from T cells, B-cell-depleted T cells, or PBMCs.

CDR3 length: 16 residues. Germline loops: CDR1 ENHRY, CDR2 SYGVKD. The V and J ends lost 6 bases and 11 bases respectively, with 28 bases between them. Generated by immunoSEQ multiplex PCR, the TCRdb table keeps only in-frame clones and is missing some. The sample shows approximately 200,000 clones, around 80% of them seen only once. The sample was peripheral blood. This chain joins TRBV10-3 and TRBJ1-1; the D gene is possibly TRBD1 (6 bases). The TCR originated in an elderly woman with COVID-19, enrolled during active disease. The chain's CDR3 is CAIRAGGRLSDDAAFF. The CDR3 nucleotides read TGTGCCATCAGGGCCGGGGGGCGCTTGTCGGATGATGCGGCTTTCTTT.